This T cell receptor beta chain was profiled in a study of T-cell memory formation after mild COVID-19. Notes on the study in general: Among contracting clones, CD4+ were mainly CM/EM and CD8+ enriched in EMRA.

V lost 6 bases and J 3 bases, leaving 9 bases between the germline ends. The CDR3 loop spans 13 amino acids. This clonotype came up many times. Its antigen is undetermined. One entry per CDR3 protein, called by TCRdb with MiXCR from the 5' RACE reads. This sample carries about 250,000 distinct CDR3 sequences, less than 20% of them seen once, and the ten largest clones take under 2.5%. This chain connects TRBV12-3 or TRBV12-4 to TRBJ1-5, with D possibly TRBD1 on 5 matching bases. What was sequenced was PBMCs or a T cell subset sorted from them (not recorded which). The TCR was taken from an adult woman who had mild COVID-19 (a few samples of this study predate the infection). Cell type and time point are not known. The CDR3 sequence is CASSQGDNQPQHF. CDR3 DNA sequence: TGTGCCAGCAGCCAGGGAGACAATCAGCCCCAGCATTTT.